This TCR beta chain was recorded in a study of OX40 agonist ivuxolimab in advanced cancers. As for the study in general: Patients received ivuxolimab, an intravenous treatment, every 2 weeks at 0.01 to 10 mg/kg. A male proportion of 82.7% was recorded, with mean age around 55 years and range roughly 23 to 79. Earlier anti-PD-1, anti-PD-L1 or anti-CTLA-4 therapy was permitted; around 40% had received some. Among those treated, three patients had partial responses, one with hepatocellular carcinoma and two with cutaneous melanoma.

CDR1 and CDR2 from the germline V gene are KGHSH and LQKENI. The V end lost 0 bases, the J end lost 1 base, and 18 bases lay between the germline ends. The CDR3 is 18 amino acids. Profiling relied on immunoSEQ multiplex PCR, and the TCRdb table lists in-frame clones only, not all of them. The data hold about 82,000 clones, with approximately 85% observed a single time. J is TRBJ1-1 and V is TRBV18; D gene ambiguous. The receptor was isolated from an adult with an advanced solid tumor such as melanoma, head and neck, liver or kidney cancer. Material: CD4+ or CD8+ T cells sorted from blood, obtained in a trial of the OX40 agonist ivuxolimab. CDR3 sequence: CASSPPNRLTARNTEAFF. DNA of the CDR3: TGTGCCAGCTCACCACCCAACCGATTGACCGCAAGGAACACTGAAGCTTTCTTT.